The 30 T cell receptor beta chains given below trace back to one sample, sequenced in a study of CD4 T cells in relation to SARS-CoV-2 and coronaviruses. The assay was immunoSEQ multiplex PCR, and TCRdb's table has in-frame clones only and misses some. The data hold some 46,000 clones, with almost 85% observed a single time. What these receptors recognize is not known. The sequenced sample was naive CD4+ T cells from PBMCs, cultured in vitro. Documented subset: naive CD4+ T cells isolated by negative enrichment. All receptors come from an adult with COVID-19.

J is TRBJ2-3 and V is TRBV10-3; D is ambiguous. The CDR3 runs 14 residues. Trimming took off 10 bases at V and 3 bases at J, with 17 bases between the two ends. The germline V gene encodes CDR1 ENHRY and CDR2 SYGVKD. This CDR3 is CATRLLSGTDTQYF. In DNA form, the CDR3 reads TGTGCCACCCGATTACTAAGTGGGACAGATACGCAGTATTTT.

The J gene is TRBJ2-7, the V gene TRBV6-2 or TRBV6-3, with 11 bases aligning to TRBD2. The CDR3 is 15 amino acids. With 2 bases clipped from V and 6 bases from J, the junction kept 6 bases outside the gene matches. The germline gives CDR1 MNHEY, CDR2 SVGEGT. The CDR3 DNA is TGTGCCAGCAGTTACGGGCTAGCGGGAGGAAGCGAGCAGTACTTC. This translates into CASSYGLAGGSEQYF.

The chain has TRBV4-1 and TRBJ2-5; 7 positions match TRBD1. Germline V gives CDR1 MGHRA, CDR2 YSYEKL. V was clipped by 2 bases and J by 4 bases; unmatched bases: 7. The CDR3 sequence is 15 residues long. CDR3 nucleotides: TGCGCCAGCAGCCAAAGAACAGGGGCTCCAGAGACCCAGTACTTC. Translated, it gives CASSQRTGAPETQYF.

The J gene is TRBJ2-3, the V gene TRBV11-2; D is unclear. The CDR3 runs to 12 residues. V was shortened by 3 bases and J by 6 bases, with 7 bases between the two germline ends. CDR1 is SGHAT, CDR2 FQNNGV, per germline. The CDR3 here is CASSLNMDTQYF. DNA of the CDR3: TGTGCCAGCAGCTTGAACATGGATACGCAGTATTTT.

For this clone: The junction differs from germline at one of its ends, possibly a read error. The genes are TRBV7-7 and TRBJ2-2; D remains unclear. CDR1 and CDR2 from the germline V gene are SSHAT and FNYEAQ (reference sequence). This CDR3 region has 12 residues. The CDR3 loop is CASSLNTGELFF. Written as DNA, the CDR3 is TGTGCTAGCAGCTTAAACACCGGGGAGCTGTTTTTT.

This clone was picked up a small number of times. This chain connects TRBV2 to TRBJ1-1; no firm D call. CDR3 length: 15 residues. The ends were cut back, 5 bases at V and 0 bases at J, with 13 bases in the middle. Per germline, CDR1 SNHLY and CDR2 FYNNEI. In DNA form, the CDR3 reads TGTGCCAGCAGTCCCCGGACGGCTCTGAACACTGAAGCTTTCTTT. This gives the protein CASSPRTALNTEAFF.

CDR3 region: CASSGPHLDEQFF. The CDR3 nucleotides read TGTGCCAGCAGCGGCCCCCACCTGGATGAGCAGTTCTTC. V gene TRBV7-3 combines with J gene TRBJ2-1; D remains unclear. Trimming cost V 5 bases and J 8 bases, with 13 bases left between them. The CDR3 extends over 13 amino acids. Germline CDR1 SGHTA, CDR2 FQGTGA.

This sequence joins TRBV19 and TRBJ1-1; D unresolved. This CDR3 has 13 amino acids. CDR1 and CDR2 (germline): LNHDA, SQIVND (reference sequence). The V end lost 7 bases, the J end lost 2 bases, and 11 bases lay between the germline ends. The chain's CDR3 is CASISSANTEAFF. CDR3 bases: TGTGCCAGTATCTCATCGGCTAACACTGAAGCTTTCTTT.

The chain carries TRBV5-4 and TRBJ2-1; perhaps D is TRBD1 or TRBD2 (5 bases each). Germline V CDR1 and CDR2: SGHNT, YYREEE (reference sequence). Trimming took 5 bases from V and 7 from J, leaving 19 bases between them. The CDR3 loop spans 15 amino acids. CDR3 loop: CASSFYIPGRNEQFF. Written as DNA, the CDR3 is TGTGCCAGCAGTTTTTACATTCCGGGACGGAATGAGCAGTTCTTC.

The rearrangement uses TRBV9 and TRBJ2-1, with TRBD1 as a possible D gene (6 bases). CDR1 is SGDLS, CDR2 YYNGEE, per germline. The CDR3 is 15 residues long. V was shortened by 0 bases and J by 7 bases, with 14 bases between the two germline ends. Written as DNA, the CDR3 is TGTGCCAGCAGCGTAGTCCCGACAGGAGGAAATGAGCAGTTCTTC. Its translation: CASSVVPTGGNEQFF. The complete variable domain, with remaining parts taken from reference TRBV9 and TRBJ2-1, reads DSGVTQTPKHLITATGQRVTLRCSPRSGDLSVYWYQQSLDQGLQFLIQYYNGEERAKGNILERFSAQQFPDLHSELNLSSLELGDSALYFCASSVVPTGGNEQFFGPGTRLTVL.

The chain combines TRBV4-3 with TRBJ2-1, with D possibly matching TRBD2 (7 bases). Germline V lookup: CDR1 LGHNA, CDR2 YSLEER. This CDR3 region has 18 residues. Deletions cut 1 base from V and 4 bases from J, with 20 bases between. The CDR3 reads CASSQVGGGQGGYNEQFF. The CDR3 DNA reads TGCGCCAGCAGCCAAGTAGGGGGGGGGCAGGGTGGTTACAATGAGCAGTTCTTC.

The genes are TRBV5-4 and TRBJ2-2; 8 nucleotides match TRBD1. Germline assignment: CDR1 SGHNT and CDR2 YYREEE (reference sequence). CDR3 length equals 16 residues. The junction had 9 bases not matched to a gene; V was cut back by 5 bases and J by 3 bases. The CDR3, as DNA: TGTGCCAGCAGTCCCAGACAGGGGAGACACACCGGGGAGCTGTTTTTT. Translation: CASSPRQGRHTGELFF. Supplemented by reference TRBV5-4 and TRBJ2-2, the full variable domain reads ETGVTQSPTHLIKTRGQQVTLRCSSQSGHNTVSWYQQALGQGPQFIFQYYREEENGRGNFPPRFSGLQFPNYSSELNVNALELDDSALYLCASSPRQGRHTGELFFGEGSRLTVL.

J is TRBJ2-5 and V is TRBV5-1; TRBD2 agrees at 10 bases. Germline loops: CDR1 SGHRS, CDR2 YFSETQ. V was clipped by 0 bases and J by 2 bases; unmatched bases: 4. This CDR3 is built from 16 residues. The CDR3 here is CASSLVVAGGQETQYF. The CDR3 DNA reads as TGCGCCAGCAGCTTGGTGGTAGCGGGAGGTCAAGAGACCCAGTACTTC.

A note on this clone: The junction and the germline gene differ at one end; a read error may be behind it. V gene TRBV30 combines with J gene TRBJ1-1, with 8 nucleotides matching TRBD1. Germline V gene sequence: CDR1 GTSNPN, CDR2 SVGIG (reference sequence). This CDR3 contains 13 residues. The DNA of the CDR3 is TGTGCCTGGGTAAGACAGGGGAACGCTGAAGCTTTCTTT. It encodes CAWVRQGNAEAFF.

The chain employs TRBV14 and TRBJ2-5, with D hard to call. The germline V gene encodes CDR1 SGHDN and CDR2 FVKESK. CDR3 length: 12 amino acids. V was pared by 2 bases and J by 2 bases, with 3 bases between. The CDR3 sequence: CASSQLQETQYF. CDR3 coding DNA: TGTGCCAGCAGCCAATTACAAGAGACCCAGTACTTC. Variable domain in full (rest from reference TRBV14 and TRBJ2-5): EAGVTQFPSHSVIEKGQTVTLRCDPISGHDNLYWYRRVMGKEIKFLLHFVKESKQDESGMPNNRFLAERTGGTYSTLKVQPAELEDSGVYFCASSQLQETQYFGPGTRLLVL.

The chain is built from TRBV6-5 and TRBJ2-7, with a weak D call TRBD1 (5 bases). V was trimmed by 2 bases and J by 0 bases, leaving 8 bases between them. CDR1 MNHEY and CDR2 SVGAGI come from the germline V gene. CDR3 length: 14 amino acids. The DNA of the CDR3 is TGTGCCAGCAGTTACCTAGGACACTCCTACGAGCAGTACTTC. Protein product: CASSYLGHSYEQYF.

The chain uses TRBV18 and TRBJ1-2; D perhaps matches TRBD1 (5 bases). V dropped 3 bases and J dropped 8 bases, with 13 bases sitting between them. Germline lookup yields CDR1 KGHSH and CDR2 LQKENI. The CDR3 is 13 amino acids. CDR3 sequence: CASSPGAGTGYTF. The CDR3 DNA reads TGTGCCAGCTCACCCGGCGCAGGGACGGGCTACACCTTC.

This clone was counted a few times. The J gene is TRBJ1-2, the V gene TRBV4-2, with D tentatively TRBD1 (5 bases). Germline V gene lookup returns CDR1 LGHNA and CDR2 YNFKEQ. The ends were cut back, 0 bases at V and 0 bases at J, with 14 bases in the middle. The CDR3 runs to 17 residues. The CDR3: CASSQDRGTPANYGYTF. CDR3 nucleotides: TGTGCCAGCAGCCAAGATCGGGGGACGCCGGCTAACTATGGCTACACCTTC.

Remarks on this clone: Mismatch with germline at one junction end may stem from a read error. The DNA of the CDR3 is TGTGCCAGCAGTCCGGGACAGGGTCGGATGATGAGTCTTTTT. This gives the protein CASSPGQGRMMSLF. V usage is TRBV28 and J usage is TRBJ2-3; 9 nucleotides match TRBD1. Germline-derived CDR1 and CDR2 are MDHEN and SYDVKM. CDR3 length equals 14 residues.

The gene calls are TRBV19 and TRBJ2-7; possibly TRBD2 for D (5 bases). The CDR3 covers 15 residues. Germline assignment: CDR1 LNHDA and CDR2 SQIVND (reference sequence). V was clipped by 3 bases and J by 3 bases, with 15 bases between them. CDR3 nucleotides: TGTGCCAGTAGTATCGGCCCATATGGGAGCTACGAGCAGTACTTC. Translated, it gives CASSIGPYGSYEQYF.

This clone occurred a few times. J is TRBJ1-1 and V is TRBV5-4; D gene uncertain. Per germline, CDR1 SGHNT and CDR2 YYREEE (reference sequence). V gave up 3 bases and J gave up 4 bases, with 16 bases separating them. This CDR3 is 15 amino acids long. As DNA, the CDR3 is TGTGCCAGCAGCTCCCGGACGTACTGGGGCACTGAAGCTTTCTTT. Translation gives CASSSRTYWGTEAFF.

This clone was seen only once. The chain recombines TRBV5-1 with TRBJ2-3, with a possible D match to TRBD2 (5 bases). V was pared by 7 bases and J by 2 bases, with 11 bases between. The germline V gene encodes CDR1 SGHRS and CDR2 YFSETQ. This CDR3 has 13 amino acids. This CDR3 reads CASQKEATDTQYF. The DNA for the CDR3 is TGCGCCAGCCAGAAGGAGGCCACAGATACGCAGTATTTT.

The gene calls are TRBV7-9 and TRBJ2-7; D ambiguous. Germline assignment: CDR1 SEHNR and CDR2 FQNEAQ (reference sequence). This CDR3 is built from 14 residues. Trimming took 1 base from V and 2 from J, leaving 9 bases between them. The DNA of the CDR3 is TGTGCCAGCAGCTTAGACCCCCTCACCTACGAGCAGTACTTC. This sequence encodes CASSLDPLTYEQYF.

The chain uses TRBV2 and TRBJ1-4, with D unclear. V dropped 1 base and J dropped 4 bases, with 13 bases sitting between them. The CDR3 extends over 16 amino acids. Germline V gives CDR1 SNHLY, CDR2 FYNNEI. The CDR3 sequence: CASSEVLRTGNEKLFF. For the CDR3, the DNA is TGTGCCAGCAGTGAAGTCCTCAGGACCGGTAATGAAAAACTGTTTTTT. The full variable domain, its missing parts supplied by reference TRBV2 and TRBJ1-4, is EPEVTQTPSHQVTQMGQEVILRCVPISNHLYFYWYRQILGQKVEFLVSFYNNEISEKSEIFDDQFSVERPDGSNFTLKIRSTKLEDSAMYFCASSEVLRTGNEKLFFGSGTQLSVL.

This CDR3 reads CASRDWGSPRPMNTEAFF. As DNA, the CDR3 is TGCGCCAGCAGGGATTGGGGCAGTCCTCGCCCTATGAACACTGAAGCTTTCTTT. The chain has TRBV5-1 and TRBJ1-1; a weak D match, TRBD1 (5 bases). V lost 5 bases and J lost 0, with 23 bases in between. The CDR3 contains 18 residues. The germline gives CDR1 SGHRS, CDR2 YFSETQ.

The CDR3: CASSDSIRGIGNTIYF. The CDR3 DNA reads as TGTGCCAGCAGCGACTCCATTAGGGGGATAGGAAACACCATATATTTT. This chain links TRBV9 with TRBJ1-3, with TRBD1 as a possible D gene (6 bases). Trimming took 3 bases from V and 4 from J, leaving 17 bases between them. The CDR3 spans 16 residues. The germline V gene encodes CDR1 SGDLS and CDR2 YYNGEE.

This rearrangement joins TRBV6-5 to TRBJ2-7; the D is unclear. This CDR3 comprises 12 residues. Trimming pared 7 bases from V and 9 bases from J, leaving 16 bases between. Germline lookup yields CDR1 MNHEY and CDR2 SVGAGI. The CDR3 reads CASTSSGQAQYF. CDR3 in DNA: TGTGCCAGCACCAGCTCTGGGCAGGCGCAGTACTTC.

V is TRBV2 and J is TRBJ1-2; no definite D call. Germline V CDR1 and CDR2: SNHLY, FYNNEI. Trimming pared 6 bases from V and 2 bases from J, leaving 10 bases between. This CDR3 has 13 residues. Here the CDR3 DNA reads TGTGCCAGCAGGAGTGACTTAAACTATGGCTACACCTTC. The encoded protein is CASRSDLNYGYTF.

CDR3 residues: CATARDYNSPLHF. The CDR3 region has the DNA TGTGCCACCGCCAGGGATTATAATTCACCCCTCCACTTT. The chain uses TRBV24-1 and TRBJ1-6; TRBD1 is a possible D gene (5 bases). The V and J ends lost 9 bases and 4 bases respectively, with 9 bases between them. Germline V gene data show CDR1 as KGHDR and CDR2 as SFDVKD. The CDR3 length is 13 residues.

The rearrangement links TRBV5-1 to TRBJ1-1; D call uncertain. CDR3 length equals 15 residues. V lost 0 bases, J lost 4 bases, and 13 bases lay in between. CDR1 and CDR2 from the germline V gene are SGHRS and YFSETQ. This CDR3 is CASSLGRVVSTEAFF. The DNA for the CDR3 is TGCGCCAGCAGCTTGGGGAGGGTAGTGAGCACTGAAGCTTTCTTT.